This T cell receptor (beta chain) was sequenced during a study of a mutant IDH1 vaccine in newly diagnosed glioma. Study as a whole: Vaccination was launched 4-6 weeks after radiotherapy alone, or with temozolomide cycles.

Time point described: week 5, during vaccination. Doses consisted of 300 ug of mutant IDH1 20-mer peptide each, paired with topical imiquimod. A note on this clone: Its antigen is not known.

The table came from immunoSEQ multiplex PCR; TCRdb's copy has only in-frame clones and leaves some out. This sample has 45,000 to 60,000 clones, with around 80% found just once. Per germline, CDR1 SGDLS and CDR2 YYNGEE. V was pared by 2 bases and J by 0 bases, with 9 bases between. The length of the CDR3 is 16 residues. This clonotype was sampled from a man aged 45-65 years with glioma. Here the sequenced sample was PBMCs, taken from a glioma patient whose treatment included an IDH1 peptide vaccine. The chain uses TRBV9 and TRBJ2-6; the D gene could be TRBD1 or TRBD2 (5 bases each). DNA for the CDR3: TGTGCCAGCAGCGTGGGGGACCCCTCTGGGGCCAACGTCCTGACTTTC. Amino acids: CASSVGDPSGANVLTF. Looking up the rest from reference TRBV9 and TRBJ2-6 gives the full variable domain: DSGVTQTPKHLITATGQRVTLRCSPRSGDLSVYWYQQSLDQGLQFLIQYYNGEERAKGNILERFSAQQFPDLHSELNLSSLELGDSALYFCASSVGDPSGANVLTFGAGSRLTVL.